One sample yielded the 21 T cell receptor beta chains listed below, sequenced in a study of blood T cell repertoires in COVID-19. The table came from immunoSEQ multiplex PCR; TCRdb's copy has only in-frame clones and leaves some out. Among roughly 86,000 clones listed, roughly 78% were seen once. Sequenced material: peripheral blood. These receptors came from a human donor in a cohort sampled during active COVID-19.

This chain connects TRBV3-1 (or the pseudogene TRBV3-2) to TRBJ1-2, with D possibly being TRBD1 (5 bases). The ends were cut back, 2 bases at V and 5 bases at J, with 6 bases in the middle. The CDR3 is 12 amino acids. Germline loops: CDR1 LGHDT, CDR2 YNNKEL (reference sequence). The CDR3 nucleotides are TGTGCCAGCAGCCAACAGGGATATGGCTACACCTTC. Its translation is CASSQQGYGYTF.

Only one count was recorded for this clone. J is TRBJ1-5 and V is TRBV28; 8 nucleotides match TRBD1. Trimming removed 7 bases from V and 5 bases from J; junction bases left unmatched: 7. Germline CDR1 and CDR2: MDHEN and SYDVKM. The CDR3 totals 14 residues. CDR3: CASNRQGSYQPQHF. As DNA, the CDR3 is TGTGCCAGCAATAGACAGGGGTCCTATCAGCCCCAGCATTTT.

V and J are TRBV14 and TRBJ1-2; D is unresolved. The CDR3 covers 13 residues. Trimming cost V 1 base and J 4 bases, with 7 bases left between them. Per the germline V gene, CDR1 is SGHDN and CDR2 is FVKESK. The CDR3: CASSQGRGYGYTF. As DNA, the CDR3 is TGTGCCAGCAGCCAAGGTCGGGGCTATGGCTACACCTTC.

The chain carries TRBV28 and TRBJ1-6, with 8 positions matching TRBD1. CDR1 MDHEN and CDR2 SYDVKM come from the germline V gene. J lost 7 bases, V lost 10 bases, and 6 bases had no gene match. This CDR3 is 13 amino acids long. CDR3 sequence: CATDRGRNSPLHF. CDR3 sequence (DNA): TGTGCCACAGACAGGGGACGGAATTCACCCCTCCACTTT.

The chain has TRBV11-2 and TRBJ2-2; D gene unclear. The CDR3 runs 16 residues. CDR1 SGHAT and CDR2 FQNNGV come from the germline V gene. V was cut by 5 bases and J by 0 bases, with 13 bases left in between. The CDR3 DNA sequence: TGTGCCAGCAGCCGTCACACTAATACGAACACCGGGGAGCTGTTTTTT. Its translation is CASSRHTNTNTGELFF.

This clone was seen only a few times. The rearrangement uses TRBV7-9 and TRBJ2-1; possibly TRBD1 for D (6 bases). Deletions cut 0 bases from V and 12 bases from J, with 15 bases between. CDR1 and CDR2 (germline): SEHNR, FQNEAQ (reference sequence). The CDR3 is 14 amino acids. This CDR3 is CASSLASQGWGQFF. CDR3 nucleotide sequence: TGTGCCAGCAGCTTAGCCTCACAGGGCTGGGGGCAGTTCTTC.

A remark on this clone: Its ends do not fully match the called genes, so a read error is possible. The chain recombines TRBV4-2 with TRBJ1-6; D uncertain. Germline V gene data show CDR1 as LGHNA and CDR2 as YNFKEQ. The CDR3 consists of 12 residues. The DNA for the CDR3 is TGTGCCAGCAGCCCCTACAATTCACCCCTCCACTTT. Residues: CASSPYNSPLHF.

The CDR3 nucleotides read TGTGCCAGCAGCCCCGCACAAGGAGCTTACAATGAGCAGTTCTTC. Translated: CASSPAQGAYNEQFF. This sequence joins TRBV7-3 and TRBJ2-1; no definite D call. Germline lookup yields CDR1 SGHTA and CDR2 FQGTGA. The V end lost 5 bases, the J end lost 4 bases, and 15 bases lay between the germline ends. The CDR3 is 15 residues long.

The genes are TRBV6-2 or TRBV6-3 and TRBJ2-7; D possibly corresponds to TRBD2 (6 bases). Trimming took 5 bases from V and 3 from J, leaving 14 bases between them. Germline V gene sequence: CDR1 MNHEY, CDR2 SVGEGT. The CDR3 is 14 residues long. CDR3 nucleotides: TGTGCCAGCAGTCTCGGAGGGAGTAACTACGAGCAGTACTTC. Translated: CASSLGGSNYEQYF.

This clone was seen only a few times. This chain links TRBV20-1 with TRBJ1-1, with D hard to call. CDR3 length: 11 residues. Germline CDR1 DFQATT, CDR2 SNEGSKA (reference sequence). The CDR3 sequence: CSVRGDTEAFF. Here the CDR3 DNA reads TGCAGCGTACGGGGAGACACTGAAGCTTTCTTT.

The chain joins TRBV3-1 (or the pseudogene TRBV3-2) to TRBJ1-5; D unclear. Germline V gene data show CDR1 as LGHDT and CDR2 as YNNKEL (reference sequence). CDR3 length: 13 residues. Trimming pared 2 bases from V and 9 bases from J, leaving 11 bases between. Here the CDR3 DNA reads TGTGCCAGCAGCCAAAGCGTAGGCGGGCCCCAGCATTTT. It codes for CASSQSVGGPQHF.

The chain joins TRBV5-1 to TRBJ1-4; a weak D match, TRBD1 (5 bases). Germline CDR1 is SGHRS and CDR2 is YFSETQ. V was cut by 0 bases and J by 8 bases, with 11 bases left in between. The CDR3 spans 14 residues. DNA for the CDR3: TGCGCCAGCAGCTTGGCCGGGGGAGACGAAAAACTGTTTTTT. Translated: CASSLAGGDEKLFF.

This chain joins TRBV19 and TRBJ1-5, with 12 positions matching TRBD1. The ends lost 10 bases at V and 3 bases at J; junction bases unmatched: 4. Germline V gene lookup returns CDR1 LNHDA and CDR2 SQIVND (reference sequence). CDR3 length: 14 residues. The CDR3 loop is CATRDRGLNQPQHF. CDR3 in DNA: TGTGCCACCCGGGACAGGGGGCTCAATCAGCCCCAGCATTTT.

The J gene is TRBJ2-7, the V gene TRBV28; 9 bases are shared with TRBD1. Trimming removed 7 bases from V and 5 bases from J; junction bases left unmatched: 15. Germline CDR1 and CDR2: MDHEN and SYDVKM. The CDR3 extends over 16 amino acids. The CDR3 reads CASNVGPGQGFHEQYF. The CDR3 bases are TGTGCCAGCAACGTTGGACCGGGACAGGGCTTCCACGAGCAGTACTTC.

This clone appeared a single time. V usage is TRBV29-1 and J usage is TRBJ2-4, with D possibly TRBD1 on 5 matching bases. CDR1 is SQVTM, CDR2 ANQGSEA, per germline. The CDR3 consists of 12 residues. The V end was cut by 1 base, the J end by 9 bases, with 10 bases between. CDR3 coding DNA: TGCAGCGTTGAAGCAGGGTCCAGCATTCAGTACTTC. This sequence encodes CSVEAGSSIQYF.

The rearrangement links TRBV5-1 to TRBJ2-2; TRBD1 matches 8 bases. The V gene's germline CDR1 is SGHRS and CDR2 YFSETQ. CDR3 length: 16 amino acids. Germline trimming cut 0 bases from V and 4 bases from J; bases unmatched to any gene: 5. The CDR3 reads CASSLAPGTGTGELFF. The CDR3 coding sequence is TGCGCCAGCAGCTTGGCCCCCGGGACAGGCACCGGGGAGCTGTTTTTT.

The V call is TRBV12-3 or TRBV12-4, the J call TRBJ2-2; D not certain. There are 13 residues in the CDR3. V dropped 8 bases and J dropped 4 bases, with 11 bases sitting between them. As DNA, the CDR3 is TGTGCCAGCCGGAACGGGTTCACCGGGGAGCTGTTTTTT. It yields the protein CASRNGFTGELFF.

The V and J genes are TRBV19 and TRBJ2-3; the D is unclear. There are 16 residues in the CDR3. The ends were cut back, 6 bases at V and 2 bases at J, with 18 bases in the middle. The germline CDR1 and CDR2 sequences are LNHDA and SQIVND (reference sequence). Here the CDR3 DNA reads TGTGCCAGTAGGGGCCGTACCAGAGATTTCACAGATACGCAGTATTTT. Protein sequence: CASRGRTRDFTDTQYF.

V and J are TRBV7-9 and TRBJ1-5, with 8 bases matching TRBD1. Trimming took 5 bases from V and 4 from J; bases not matched to a gene: 7. Germline-derived CDR1 and CDR2 are SEHNR and FQNEAQ (reference sequence). This CDR3 region has 15 residues. CDR3 DNA: TGTGCCAGCAGCCGCGGGGACAGGTCTAATCAGCCCCAGCATTTT. It codes for CASSRGDRSNQPQHF.

The chain carries TRBV29-1 and TRBJ2-1; 9 positions agree with TRBD2. The CDR3 contains 11 residues. From germline, CDR1 is SQVTM and CDR2 ANQGSEA. J lost 9 bases, V lost 7 bases, and 4 bases had no gene match. CDR3 region: CSASGAVEQFF. CDR3 bases: TGCAGCGCTAGCGGGGCAGTTGAGCAGTTCTTC.

This chain connects TRBV27 to TRBJ2-2, with a tentative D call TRBD1 (6 bases). The CDR3 runs 13 residues. The germline V gene encodes CDR1 MNHEY and CDR2 SMNVEV (reference sequence). Deletions cut 5 bases from V and 8 bases from J, with 12 bases between. The CDR3, as DNA: TGTGCCAGCAGTAGAGGGGGTTTAGGGGAGCTGTTTTTT. It specifies CASSRGGLGELFF.